This is a list of T cell receptor beta chains from one sample in a study of blood T cell repertoires in COVID-19. Clones were sequenced by immunoSEQ multiplex PCR, and TCRdb holds only the in-frame ones, with some missing. The sample has about 54,000 clones; around nine tenths are singletons. What was sequenced was peripheral blood. These receptors were collected from a man between 45 and 60 years old with active COVID-19. CDR3s include the opening cysteine and the closing phenylalanine or tryptophan. A D gene is named only where the DNA matches it firmly. Only part of the rows carry a size: once, few, many, or a class if the clone is expanded.

J gene	clone size	D gene	V gene	CDR3 DNA	CDR3 protein
TRBJ2-5	.	TRBD2	TRBV7-2	TGTGTCTCTAGCGGGGGGGCTATAGAGACCCAGTACTTC	CVSSGGAIETQYF
TRBJ1-1	.	.	TRBV24-1	TGTGCCACCAGTACCCGGTCGAACACTGAAGCTTTCTTT	CATSTRSNTEAFF
TRBJ2-3	.	TRBD2	TRBV2	TGTGCCAGATCTACTAGCGGAGCGTCCACAGATACGCAGTATTTT	CARSTSGASTDTQYF
TRBJ1-2	.	.	TRBV28	TGTGCCAGCAGTTTAATTCCAGGGTCAGGGGCAAACTATGGCTACACCTTC	CASSLIPGSGANYGYTF
TRBJ2-3	.	.	TRBV3-1/TRBV3-2	TGTGCCAGCAGCCAAGCTCTCTTCGGGGGTGGCACAGATACGCAGTATTTT	CASSQALFGGGTDTQYF
TRBJ2-2	.	TRBD1	TRBV7-9	TGTGCCAGCAGCTTACTCAAGACAGGGGCAGGCACCGGGGAGCTGTTTTTT	CASSLLKTGAGTGELFF
TRBJ1-5	once	TRBD1	TRBV28	TGTGCCAGCAACGTGGGACAGAGCAACAATCAGCCCCAGCATTTT	CASNVGQSNNQPQHF
TRBJ1-1	.	.	TRBV19	TGTGCCAGTAGTAGGGTGGAGTTGGGCACTGAAGCTTTCTTT	CASSRVELGTEAFF
TRBJ2-7	.	TRBD1	TRBV19	TGTGCCAGTAGTGTCCGGGACAGGGGGCTAAACGAGCAGTACTTC	CASSVRDRGLNEQYF
TRBJ2-2	few	.	TRBV28	TGTGCCAGCTGCGGGACGGATAACACCGGGGAGCTGTTTTTT	CASCGTDNTGELFF
TRBJ1-3	few	.	TRBV12-3/TRBV12-4	TGTGCCAGCAGTACAGGTGAAGGTAACACCATATATTTT	CASSTGEGNTIYF
TRBJ1-1	.	.	TRBV4-3	TGCGCCAGCAGCCAAGATTCCGGGAACACTGAAGCTTTCTTT	CASSQDSGNTEAFF
TRBJ2-5	.	.	TRBV14	TGTGCCAGCAGCCAAGTATCAGCGCGAACTCAAGAGACCCAGTACTTC	CASSQVSARTQETQYF
TRBJ2-4	.	.	TRBV10-1	TGCGCCAGCAGTGAGTCGAGGTCAACCAGTATACTACTAGCCAAAAACATTCAGTACTTC	CASSESRSTSILLAKNIQYF
TRBJ2-5	.	.	TRBV20-1	TGCAGTGCTATCGAGAGGGAGACCCAGTACTTC	CSAIERETQYF
TRBJ1-4	.	.	TRBV14	TGTGCCAGCAGCCAAGATCCCCATGGAGGCCAAGATGAAAAACTGTTTTTT	CASSQDPHGGQDEKLFF
TRBJ2-1	.	TRBD1	TRBV24-1	TGTGCCACCAGTGACCCGGACAGGGGGCAGTTCTTC	CATSDPDRGQFF
TRBJ2-2	.	.	TRBV19	TGTGCCAGTAGTAGCCCAGGAAGCGGAGGGAACACCGGGGAGCTGTTTTTT	CASSSPGSGGNTGELFF
TRBJ1-2	.	.	TRBV5-4	TGTGCCAGCAGCTTGGCCGGATCAGGAGGCCAGCTAAACTATGGCTACACCTTC	CASSLAGSGGQLNYGYTF
TRBJ1-2	.	TRBD1	TRBV6-2/TRBV6-3	TGTGCCAGCAGTCAAACCCCACACCGGACAGGAGGAGGCCAGGCCTATGGCTACACCTTC	CASSQTPHRTGGGQAYGYTF
TRBJ2-7	.	TRBD1	TRBV29-1	TGCAGCGTTGGGACAGGGCCGAGCTCCTACGAGCAGTACTTC	CSVGTGPSSYEQYF
TRBJ2-7	.	TRBD2	TRBV9	TGTGCCAGCAGCGGGAAAGCGGGGGGAAACTCCTACGAGCAGTACTTC	CASSGKAGGNSYEQYF
TRBJ1-2	.	TRBD1	TRBV15	TGTGCCACCAGCAGGGAAGGGACAGGGCTTCTTGGCTACACCTTC	CATSREGTGLLGYTF
TRBJ2-4	.	.	TRBV5-1	TGCGCCAGCAGCTTGGCAGGGGGGAACATTCAGTACTTC	CASSLAGGNIQYF
TRBJ2-7	.	TRBD1	TRBV28	TGTGCCAGCAGTCTAACAGGGGGCTCCTACGAGCAGTACTTC	CASSLTGGSYEQYF
TRBJ2-2	.	.	TRBV4-3	TGCGCCAGCAGCCGACCCGGGGGAGGGAACACCGGGGAGCTGTTTTTT	CASSRPGGGNTGELFF
TRBJ1-1	.	TRBD1	TRBV28	TGTGCCAGCAGGCAAGGGACAGGAAACACTGAAGCTTTCTTT	CASRQGTGNTEAFF
TRBJ2-5	.	TRBD2	TRBV18	TGTGCCAGCTCACGACCGACTAGCGTTGAGACCCAGTACTTC	CASSRPTSVETQYF
TRBJ2-7	.	TRBD1	TRBV19	TGTGCCAGTAGTGCGTACAGGGGGCGGGCCGAGCAGTACTTC	CASSAYRGRAEQYF
TRBJ1-5	.	.	TRBV6-2/TRBV6-3	TGTGCCAGCAGTTACTCGGGGGGAGGAGGCAATCAGCCCCAGCATTTT	CASSYSGGGGNQPQHF
TRBJ2-3	.	.	TRBV5-4	TGTGCCAGCAGCTTGGATCTGTCAGGGGACACAGATACGCAGTATTTT	CASSLDLSGDTDTQYF
TRBJ1-4	.	.	TRBV7-2	TGTGCCAGCAGCTTATTGGGCCTTGCAACTAATGAAAAACTGTTTTTT	CASSLLGLATNEKLFF
TRBJ1-6	medium-sized	TRBD1	TRBV7-9	TGTGCCAGCAGCTCCTTGTCTGGACAGGGGAATTCACCCCTCCACTTT	CASSSLSGQGNSPLHF
TRBJ1-2	.	.	TRBV28	TGTGCCAGCAGAAGGGTAGACAGAACCCTTAGCTATGGCTACACCTTC	CASRRVDRTLSYGYTF
TRBJ1-1	.	.	TRBV18	TGTGCCAGCTCCCAAACAACCTCCACTGAAGCTTTCTTT	CASSQTTSTEAFF
TRBJ2-2	.	.	TRBV3-1/TRBV3-2	TGTGCCAGCAGCCAAAACAGGGGACTCGGGGAGCTGTTTTTT	CASSQNRGLGELFF
TRBJ2-6	.	TRBD1	TRBV4-1	TGCGCCAGCAGCCAGGGACAGGGGACAATAGACTCTGGGGCCAACGTCCTGACTTTC	CASSQGQGTIDSGANVLTF
TRBJ2-7	.	.	TRBV6-5	TGTGCCAGCAGGTCGAAGACAGGTAGCTCCTACGAGCAGTACTTC	CASRSKTGSSYEQYF
TRBJ2-7	few	TRBD1	TRBV28	TGTGCCAGCAGTCCCTGGACAGGGGTCTCCTACGAGCAGTACTTC	CASSPWTGVSYEQYF
TRBJ2-7	.	.	TRBV21-1	TGTGCCAGCACCTGGGGGGGCTTCCCCCCCGAGCAGTACTTC	CASTWGGFPPEQYF
TRBJ2-3	.	.	TRBV5-1	TGCGCCAGCAGCTTGTATTTAGCAGGGTTCTCTAGCACAGATACGCAGTATTTT	CASSLYLAGFSSTDTQYF
TRBJ2-7	.	.	TRBV11-1	TGTGCCAGCAGCAGGGGTTTTGACATCACTAACTACGAGCAGTACTTC	CASSRGFDITNYEQYF
TRBJ2-2	few	.	TRBV6-4	TGTGCCAGCAGTCCCAAGGGGGACACCGGGGAGCTGTTTTTT	CASSPKGDTGELFF
TRBJ2-6	.	TRBD1	TRBV19	TGTGCCAGTAATCCGGGACAGGGGGCTTCTGGGGCCAACGTCCTGACTTTC	CASNPGQGASGANVLTF
TRBJ1-1	few	.	TRBV4-1	TGCGCCAGCAGCCAACCCCGCCGGGGGAACACTGAAGCTTTCTTT	CASSQPRRGNTEAFF
TRBJ1-5	.	.	TRBV7-8	TGTGCCAGCAGCTTGGGTCAGGGGAATCAGCCCCAGCATTTT	CASSLGQGNQPQHF
TRBJ1-2	.	.	TRBV2	TGTGCCAGCAGTGAGCGTCGCGGCTCTTATGGCTACACCTTC	CASSERRGSYGYTF
TRBJ1-1	.	TRBD1	TRBV11-2	TGTGCCAGCAGCTTATTTAGACAGGGGAGGACTGAAGCTTTCTTT	CASSLFRQGRTEAFF
TRBJ2-3	.	TRBD2	TRBV5-1	TGCGCCAGCAGCTCCACCAGGACTAGCGCAAGCACAGATACGCAGTATTTT	CASSSTRTSASTDTQYF
TRBJ2-2	.	TRBD2	TRBV4-1	TGCGCCAGCAGCCAACCCGCTCCGGGACTAGCGGACACCGGGGAGCTGTTTTTT	CASSQPAPGLADTGELFF
TRBJ2-1	.	.	TRBV6-2/TRBV6-3	TGTGCCAGCAGTTCTGAGAGGACAGCCTACAATGAGCAGTTCTTC	CASSSERTAYNEQFF
TRBJ1-5	.	TRBD1	TRBV4-1	TGCGCCAGCAGCCGCCAGGGACAGTTGGATCAGCCCCAGCATTTT	CASSRQGQLDQPQHF
TRBJ1-4	.	TRBD1	TRBV5-6	TGTGCCAGCAGCTGGGGGACAGGCCATAATGAAAAACTGTTTTTT	CASSWGTGHNEKLFF
TRBJ1-4	.	.	TRBV30	TGTGCCTCACTAGTGGGCGGTGAAAAACTGTTTTTT	CASLVGGEKLFF
TRBJ2-1	.	TRBD2	TRBV2	TGTGCCACACGGTACCTAGCGGGGGGCCAAGAGAACTCCTACAATGAGCAGTTCTTC	CATRYLAGGQENSYNEQFF
TRBJ2-2	.	.	TRBV5-1	TGCGCCAGCAGCACCGGACAGAGAAACACCGGGGAGCTGTTTTTT	CASSTGQRNTGELFF
TRBJ2-7	.	TRBD1	TRBV7-9	TGTGCCAGCAGCTCCGAGGGACAGGGGAACGAGCAGTACTTC	CASSSEGQGNEQYF
TRBJ2-3	.	TRBD2	TRBV28	TGTGCCAGCAGTTCCGCGGGTAGCGGGGGGTTGTATACGCAGTATTTT	CASSSAGSGGLYTQYF